The clone carrying this T cell receptor beta chain has a handful of counts. What it recognizes is unknown. TCRdb reprocessed the PCR reads with MiXCR, giving one entry per CDR3 protein. The repertoire holds more than 450,000 distinct CDR3 sequences, with about a fifth as singletons. This sample is part of a study of molecular identifiers for immune sequencing clone quantification. The authors gated naive CD8 T cells as CD8+CD4-CCR7+CD45RA+ for sorting. Study-wide points: In CMV-specific effectors, clones above 20 copies held over 99% of molecules; naive, under 1%. Identical TCR molecules sharing a barcode could underestimate highly expanded clone sizes.

Trimming cost V 4 bases and J 8 bases; bases outside gene matches: 2. The CDR3 has 12 residues. Germline values: CDR1 SEHNR, CDR2 FQNEAQ (reference sequence). The rearrangement joins TRBV7-9 to TRBJ1-1, with 9 nucleotides matching TRBD1. The clonotype comes from a human donor in good health. Some libraries in this study had Jurkat cell RNA spiked in. Source material: naive CD8+ T cells from blood, with Jurkat cell RNA spiked in. Documented subset: FACS-sorted CD8+CD4-CCR7+CD45RA+ naive T cells. In DNA, the CDR3 is TGTGCCAGCAGCTGGGGGACAGGGGAAGCTTTCTTT. Protein: CASSWGTGEAFF. The full variable domain, rest sourced from reference TRBV7-9 and TRBJ1-1, is DTGVSQNPRHKITKRGQNVTFRCDPISEHNRLYWYRQTLGQGPEFLTYFQNEAQLEKSRLLSDRFSAERPKGSFSTLEIQRTEQGDSAMYLCASSWGTGEAFFGQGTRLTVV.